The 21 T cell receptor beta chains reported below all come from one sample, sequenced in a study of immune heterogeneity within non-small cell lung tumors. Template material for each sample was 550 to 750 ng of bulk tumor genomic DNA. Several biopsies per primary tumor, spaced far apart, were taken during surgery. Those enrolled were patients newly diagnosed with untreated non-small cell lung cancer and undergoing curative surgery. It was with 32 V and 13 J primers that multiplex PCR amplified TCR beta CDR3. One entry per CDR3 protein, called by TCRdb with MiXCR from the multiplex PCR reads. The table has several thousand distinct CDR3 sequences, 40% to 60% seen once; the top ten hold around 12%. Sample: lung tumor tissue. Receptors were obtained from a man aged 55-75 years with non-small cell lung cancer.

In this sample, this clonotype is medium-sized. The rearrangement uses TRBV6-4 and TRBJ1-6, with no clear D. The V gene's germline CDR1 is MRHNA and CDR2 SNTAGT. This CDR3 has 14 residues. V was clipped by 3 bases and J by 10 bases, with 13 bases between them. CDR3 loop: CASSESGMGSPLHF. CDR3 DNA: TGTGCCAGCAGTGAATCTGGGATGGGCTCACCCCTCCACTTT.

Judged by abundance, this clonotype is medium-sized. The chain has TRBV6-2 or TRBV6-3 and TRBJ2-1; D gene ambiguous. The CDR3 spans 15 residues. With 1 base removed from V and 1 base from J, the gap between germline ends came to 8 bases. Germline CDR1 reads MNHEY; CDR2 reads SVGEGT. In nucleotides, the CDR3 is TGTGCCAGCAGTTACTGGGCTAGTTCCTACAATGAGCAGTTCTTC. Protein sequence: CASSYWASSYNEQFF.

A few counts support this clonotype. The CDR3 nucleotides read TGTGCCAGCAGTCCTGGACCCCTCCCGGAGACCCAGTACTTC. It specifies CASSPGPLPETQYF. The gene calls are TRBV12-3 or TRBV12-4 and TRBJ2-5; D is uncertain. There are 14 residues in the CDR3. V lost 5 bases and J lost 5, with 15 bases in between.

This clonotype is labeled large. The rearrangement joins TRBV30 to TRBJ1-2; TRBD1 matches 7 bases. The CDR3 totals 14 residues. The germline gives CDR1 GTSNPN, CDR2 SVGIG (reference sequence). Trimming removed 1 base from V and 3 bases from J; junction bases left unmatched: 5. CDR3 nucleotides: TGTGCCTGGAGTGCCGAGGGACAGCACTATGGCTACACCTTC. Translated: CAWSAEGQHYGYTF.

The CDR3 spells CASSADSNSPLHF. The CDR3 DNA reads TGTGCCAGCAGCGCGGACAGCAATTCACCCCTCCACTTT. The chain uses TRBV7-2 and TRBJ1-6; D is possibly TRBD1 (6 bases). CDR3 length equals 13 residues. In germline, CDR1 is SGHTA, CDR2 FQGNSA. Trimming removed 5 bases at V and 7 bases at J, with 9 bases between.

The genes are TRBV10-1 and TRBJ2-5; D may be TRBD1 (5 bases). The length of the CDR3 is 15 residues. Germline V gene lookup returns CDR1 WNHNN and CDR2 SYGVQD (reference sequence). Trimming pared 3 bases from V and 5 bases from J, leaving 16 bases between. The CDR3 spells CASSELRGPAETQYF. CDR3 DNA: TGCGCCAGCAGTGAACTTAGGGGCCCTGCGGAGACCCAGTACTTC.

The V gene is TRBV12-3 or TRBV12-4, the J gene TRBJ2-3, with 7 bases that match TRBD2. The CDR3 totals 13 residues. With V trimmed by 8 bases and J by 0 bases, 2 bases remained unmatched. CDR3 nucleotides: TGTGCCAGCCTTAGCGGGAGCACAGATACGCAGTATTTT. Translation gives CASLSGSTDTQYF.

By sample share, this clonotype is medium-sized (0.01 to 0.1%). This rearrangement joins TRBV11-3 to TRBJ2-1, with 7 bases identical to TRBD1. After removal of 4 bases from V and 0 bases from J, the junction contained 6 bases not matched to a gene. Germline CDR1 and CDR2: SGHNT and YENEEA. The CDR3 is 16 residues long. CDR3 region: CASSSRGLGSYNEQFF. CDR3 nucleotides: TGTGCCAGCAGCTCCAGGGGGTTGGGCTCCTACAATGAGCAGTTCTTC.

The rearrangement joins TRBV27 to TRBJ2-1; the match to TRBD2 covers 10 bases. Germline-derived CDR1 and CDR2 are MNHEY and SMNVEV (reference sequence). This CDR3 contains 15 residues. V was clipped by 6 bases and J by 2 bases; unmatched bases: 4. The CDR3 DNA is TGTGCCAGCAGCAACAGCGGGGGGGCCTACAATGAGCAGTTCTTC. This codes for CASSNSGGAYNEQFF.

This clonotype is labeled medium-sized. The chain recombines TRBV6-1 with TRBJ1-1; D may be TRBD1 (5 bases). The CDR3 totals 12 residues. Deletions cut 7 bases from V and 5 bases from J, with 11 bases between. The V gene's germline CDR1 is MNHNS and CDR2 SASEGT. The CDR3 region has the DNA TGTGCCAGCAATTTGGGGGGTACTGAAGCTTTCTTT. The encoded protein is CASNLGGTEAFF.

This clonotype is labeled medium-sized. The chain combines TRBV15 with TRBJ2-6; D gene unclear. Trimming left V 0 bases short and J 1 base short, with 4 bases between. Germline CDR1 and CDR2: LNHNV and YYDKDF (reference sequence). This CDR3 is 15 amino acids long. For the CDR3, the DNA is TGTGCCACCAGCAGAGATTGGTCTGGGGCCAACGTCCTGACTTTC. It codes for CATSRDWSGANVLTF.

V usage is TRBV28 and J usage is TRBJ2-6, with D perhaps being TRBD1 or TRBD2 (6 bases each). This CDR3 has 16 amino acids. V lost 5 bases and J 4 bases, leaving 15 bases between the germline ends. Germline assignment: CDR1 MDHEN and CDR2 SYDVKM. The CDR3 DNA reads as TGTGCCAGCAGTCCTGGAGGGACAACCGGGGCCAACGTCCTGACTTTC. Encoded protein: CASSPGGTTGANVLTF. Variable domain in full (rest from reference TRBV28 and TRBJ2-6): DVKVTQSSRYLVKRTGEKVFLECVQDMDHENMFWYRQDPGLGLRLIYFSYDVKMKEKGDIPEGYSVSREKKERFSLILESASTNQTSMYLCASSPGGTTGANVLTFGAGSRLTVL.

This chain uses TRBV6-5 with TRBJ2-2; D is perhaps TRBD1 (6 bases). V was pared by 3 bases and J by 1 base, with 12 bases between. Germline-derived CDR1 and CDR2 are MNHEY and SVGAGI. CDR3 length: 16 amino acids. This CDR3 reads CASSYFRGVNTGELFF. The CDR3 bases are TGTGCCAGCAGTTATTTCAGGGGAGTGAACACCGGGGAGCTGTTTTTT.

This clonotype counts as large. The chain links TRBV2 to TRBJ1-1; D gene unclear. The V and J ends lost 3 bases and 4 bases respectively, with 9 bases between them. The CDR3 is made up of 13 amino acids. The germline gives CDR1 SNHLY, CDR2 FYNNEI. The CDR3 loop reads CASSDLGSTEAFF. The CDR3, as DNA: TGTGCCAGCAGTGATTTGGGATCCACTGAAGCTTTCTTT.

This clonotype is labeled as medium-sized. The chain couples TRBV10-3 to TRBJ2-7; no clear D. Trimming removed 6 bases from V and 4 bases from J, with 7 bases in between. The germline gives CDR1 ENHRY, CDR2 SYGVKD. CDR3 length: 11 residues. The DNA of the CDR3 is TGTGCCATCAGGAGCAATTACGAGCAGTACTTC. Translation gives CAIRSNYEQYF.

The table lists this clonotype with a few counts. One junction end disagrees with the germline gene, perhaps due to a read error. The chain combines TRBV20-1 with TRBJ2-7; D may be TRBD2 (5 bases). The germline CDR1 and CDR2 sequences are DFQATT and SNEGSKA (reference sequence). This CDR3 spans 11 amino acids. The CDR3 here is CSARTTVETVF. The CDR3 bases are TGCAGTGCTAGGACTACCGTGGAAACAGTCTTC.

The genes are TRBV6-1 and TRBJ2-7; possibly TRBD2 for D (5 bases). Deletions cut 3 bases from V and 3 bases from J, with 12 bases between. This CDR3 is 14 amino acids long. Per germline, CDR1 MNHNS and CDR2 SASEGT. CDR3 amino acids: CASSDSGKNYEQYF. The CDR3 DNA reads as TGTGCCAGCAGTGATTCGGGAAAGAACTACGAGCAGTACTTC.

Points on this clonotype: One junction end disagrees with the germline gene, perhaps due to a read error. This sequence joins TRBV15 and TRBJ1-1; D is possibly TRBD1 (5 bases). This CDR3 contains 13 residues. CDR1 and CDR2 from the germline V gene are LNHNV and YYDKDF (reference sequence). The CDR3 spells CDTSRDREGEAFF. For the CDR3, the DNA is TGTGACACCAGCAGAGACAGAGAGGGGGAAGCTTTCTTT.

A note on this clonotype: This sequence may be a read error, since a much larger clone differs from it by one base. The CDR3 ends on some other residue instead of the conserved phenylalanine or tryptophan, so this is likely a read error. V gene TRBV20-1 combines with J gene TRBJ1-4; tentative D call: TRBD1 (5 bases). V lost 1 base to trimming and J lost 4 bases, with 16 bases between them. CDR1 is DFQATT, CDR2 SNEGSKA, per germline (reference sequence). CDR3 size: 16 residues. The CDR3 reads CSARVPPGLDNEKLFL. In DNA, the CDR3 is TGCAGTGCTAGAGTCCCCCCGGGGCTCGATAATGAAAAACTGTTTCTT.

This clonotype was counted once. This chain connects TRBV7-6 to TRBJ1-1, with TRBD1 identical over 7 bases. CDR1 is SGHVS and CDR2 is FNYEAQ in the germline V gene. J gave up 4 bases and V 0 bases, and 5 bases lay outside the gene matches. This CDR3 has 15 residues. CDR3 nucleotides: TGTGCCAGCAGCTTAGCGCCAGGGGGGGGCACTGAAGCTTTCTTT. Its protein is CASSLAPGGGTEAFF.

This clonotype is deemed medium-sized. The CDR3 DNA follows: TGTGCCAGCAGCCTAGGGACAGGGGATCAGCCCCAGCATTTT. Its protein product is CASSLGTGDQPQHF. The V gene is TRBV3-1, the J gene TRBJ1-5, with TRBD1 matching over 10 bases. Germline V gives CDR1 LGHDT, CDR2 YNNKEL (reference sequence). CDR3 length equals 14 residues. The V segment lost 4 bases and the J segment 5 bases; nucleotides outside the gene matches: 2.